The 22 T cell receptor beta chains below all came from one sample that was sequenced in a study of cytomegalovirus exposure and HLA in healthy donors. TCRdb's copy holds only in-frame clones and misses some; the assay was immunoSEQ multiplex PCR. The sample records about 140,000 clones, 87% being singletons. The sequenced sample was PBMCs. These TCRs come from a man aged 18 to 29 in good health and CMV-seropositive.

J is TRBJ1-4 and V is TRBV6-1, with TRBD1 as a possible D gene (5 bases). The CDR3 runs to 14 residues. Per germline, CDR1 MNHNS and CDR2 SASEGT. Between the trimmed V and J ends, which lost 2 bases and 13 bases, there was a span of 17 bases. CDR3 protein: CASSEWGSGSGLFF. CDR3 DNA sequence: TGTGCCAGCAGTGAATGGGGCAGCGGGTCTGGACTGTTTTTT.

This chain links TRBV7-6 with TRBJ2-5; no reliable D call. CDR1 SGHVS and CDR2 FNYEAQ come from the germline V gene. V was shortened by 5 bases and J by 1 base, with 14 bases between the two germline ends. CDR3 size: 15 residues. The CDR3 region has the DNA TGTGCCAGCAGCCCTTTAACTGGGCCCCAAGAGACCCAGTACTTC. Protein product: CASSPLTGPQETQYF. Full variable domain (rest looked up from reference TRBV7-6 and TRBJ2-5): GAGVSQSPRYKVTKRGQDVALRCDPISGHVSLYWYRQALGQGPEFLTYFNYEAQQDKSGLPNDRFSAERPEGSISTLTIQRTEQRDSAMYRCASSPLTGPQETQYFGPGTRLLVL.

This clone was counted a few times. The genes are TRBV25-1 and TRBJ1-2; TRBD1 might be the D (5 bases). Germline V gene lookup returns CDR1 MGHDK and CDR2 SYGVNS. V lost 8 bases to trimming and J lost 4 bases, with 14 bases between them. The CDR3 consists of 13 residues. Written as DNA, the CDR3 is TGTGCCAGCGGGCGGGGGAACGGCTATGGCTACACCTTC. This sequence encodes CASGRGNGYGYTF.

The CDR3 nucleotides read TGTGCCAGCAGTGACCTGACAGACTATGGCTACACCTTC. This codes for CASSDLTDYGYTF. The chain couples TRBV2 to TRBJ1-2; TRBD1 is a possible D gene (5 bases). The CDR3 consists of 13 residues. CDR1 is SNHLY and CDR2 is FYNNEI in the germline V gene. Trimming took 3 bases from V and 3 from J, leaving 8 bases between them.

The V and J genes are TRBV7-8 and TRBJ2-3; 9 bases are a match to TRBD2. The CDR3 runs to 17 residues. Germline V gene lookup returns CDR1 SGHVS and CDR2 FQNEAQ. J was trimmed by 0 bases and V by 5 bases; bases with no gene match: 9. CDR3 loop: CASSQQRGASSTDTQYF. In DNA form, the CDR3 reads TGTGCCAGCAGCCAGCAGCGGGGGGCGTCTAGCACAGATACGCAGTATTTT. The full variable domain, in which reference TRBV7-8 and TRBJ2-3 provide the parts outside the CDR3, is GAGVSQSPRYKVAKRGQDVALRCDPISGHVSLFWYQQALGQGPEFLTYFQNEAQLDKSGLPSDRFFAERPEGSVSTLKIQRTQQEDSAVYLCASSQQRGASSTDTQYFGPGTRLTVL.

V and J are TRBV10-1 and TRBJ2-2; D unresolved. The CDR3 sequence is 12 residues long. V was cut by 3 bases and J by 5 bases, with 4 bases left in between. In germline, CDR1 is WNHNN, CDR2 SYGVQD (reference sequence). This chain's CDR3 is CASSDGTGELFF. CDR3 bases: TGCGCCAGCAGTGACGGGACCGGGGAGCTGTTTTTT.

V usage is TRBV5-4 and J usage is TRBJ1-1; 7 bases map to TRBD1. The CDR3 is made up of 15 amino acids. Trimming cost V 4 bases and J 3 bases; bases outside gene matches: 9. Germline V CDR1 and CDR2: SGHNT, YYREEE (reference sequence). CDR3 sequence: CASSPQGPLDTEAFF. DNA for the CDR3: TGTGCCAGCAGCCCACAGGGGCCCCTGGACACTGAAGCTTTCTTT.

This clone is a singleton in its sample. This sequence joins TRBV5-4 and TRBJ2-5; a weak D match, TRBD2 (6 bases). CDR1 is SGHNT, CDR2 YYREEE, per germline (reference sequence). Deletions cut 6 bases from V and 1 base from J, with 10 bases between. This CDR3 spans 13 amino acids. In DNA form, the CDR3 reads TGTGCCAGCACCCACGGGGGCCAAGAGACCCAGTACTTC. Its protein is CASTHGGQETQYF.

The J gene is TRBJ1-1, the V gene TRBV19, with TRBD1 identical over 11 bases. The germline V gene encodes CDR1 LNHDA and CDR2 SQIVND (reference sequence). V lost 5 bases and J lost 4; bases outside the gene matches: 3. This CDR3 has 14 amino acids. The CDR3 loop reads CASSPGTGGTEAFF. In DNA form, the CDR3 reads TGTGCCAGTAGTCCCGGGACAGGGGGCACTGAAGCTTTCTTT.

The chain combines TRBV7-8 with TRBJ1-2; a weak D match, TRBD1 (5 bases). The CDR3 contains 15 residues. V lost 7 bases and J 10 bases, leaving 25 bases between the germline ends. Germline V gives CDR1 SGHVS, CDR2 FQNEAQ. The CDR3 is CASTVGRGTTRDYTF. In DNA, the CDR3 is TGTGCCAGCACCGTAGGGAGGGGAACTACCCGGGACTACACCTTC.

This chain's CDR3 is CASSSITSGNYEQFF. CDR3 in DNA: TGTGCCAGTTCATCGATTACTAGCGGGAACTATGAGCAGTTCTTC. This rearrangement joins TRBV19 to TRBJ2-1; TRBD2 matches 10 bases. This CDR3 contains 15 residues. V lost 8 bases to trimming and J lost 8 bases; unmatched junction nucleotides: 12. Per the germline V gene, CDR1 is LNHDA and CDR2 is SQIVND (reference sequence).

The rearrangement uses TRBV5-1 and TRBJ2-1; possible D gene TRBD2, 6 bases. Germline V gives CDR1 SGHRS, CDR2 YFSETQ. The V end was cut by 4 bases, the J end by 2 bases, with 16 bases between. The length of the CDR3 is 16 residues. In nucleotides, the CDR3 is TGCGCCAGCAGCCCTTTAGGCGGGAACACCTACAATGAGCAGTTCTTC. The encoded protein is CASSPLGGNTYNEQFF. Based on the CDR3 plus reference TRBV5-1 and TRBJ2-1, the full variable domain is KAGVTQTPRYLIKTRGQQVTLSCSPISGHRSVSWYQQTPGQGLQFLFEYFSETQRNKGNFPGRFSGRQFSNSRSEMNVSTLELGDSALYLCASSPLGGNTYNEQFFGPGTRLTVL.

V is TRBV6-6 and J is TRBJ1-5, with 8 bases identical to TRBD1. V lost 7 bases and J lost 2; bases outside the gene matches: 1. The CDR3 runs to 13 residues. Germline values: CDR1 MNHNY, CDR2 SVGAGI (reference sequence). The CDR3 nucleotides read TGTGCCAGCATACAGGGGGGCAATCAGCCCCAGCATTTT. Amino acid sequence: CASIQGGNQPQHF.

A remark on this clone: A read error may explain this, as a much larger clone is one base away. The rearrangement links TRBV4-2 to TRBJ2-1, with 12 bases lining up with TRBD2. V shed 1 base and J 6 bases; nucleotides not matched to a gene: 1. This CDR3 has 15 amino acids. Germline V CDR1 and CDR2: LGHNA, YNFKEQ. The DNA for the CDR3 is TGTGCCAGCAGCCAAGCTAGCGGGGGGGCCAATGAGCAGTTCTTC. It specifies CASSQASGGANEQFF.

The CDR3 DNA is TGTGCCAGCAGCTTAGGATCCGCGGGAAACACCATATATTTT. It encodes CASSLGSAGNTIYF. This rearrangement joins TRBV7-9 to TRBJ1-3; D not certain. Germline-derived CDR1 and CDR2 are SEHNR and FQNEAQ (reference sequence). Trimming removed 1 base from V and 4 bases from J, with 8 bases in between. The CDR3 has 14 residues.

This chain connects TRBV6-1 to TRBJ1-5, with no clear D. CDR1 and CDR2 (germline): MNHNS, SASEGT. The V end was cut by 5 bases, the J end by 7 bases, with 12 bases between. The CDR3 length is 13 residues. The CDR3 DNA follows: TGTGCCAGCAGTCCGGGTAGCACCCAGCCCCAGCATTTT. This gives the protein CASSPGSTQPQHF.

This clone appeared a few times. For the CDR3, the DNA is TGTGCCAGCAGCTTAGCGGGCAGGTCGAATTCACCCCTCCACTTT. Protein product: CASSLAGRSNSPLHF. This chain links TRBV7-8 with TRBJ1-6; D is unresolved. Germline values: CDR1 SGHVS, CDR2 FQNEAQ. Trimming cost V 0 bases and J 7 bases, with 10 bases left between them. This CDR3 contains 15 residues.

The rearrangement joins TRBV11-2 to TRBJ2-7; D is undetermined. Germline V lookup: CDR1 SGHAT, CDR2 FQNNGV. The length of the CDR3 is 12 residues. V was trimmed by 0 bases and J by 2 bases, leaving 2 bases between them. CDR3 sequence (DNA): TGTGCCAGCAGCTTAGACACCTACGAGCAGTACTTC. The encoded protein is CASSLDTYEQYF. Full variable domain (outside the CDR3, taken from reference TRBV11-2 and TRBJ2-7): EAGVAQSPRYKIIEKRQSVAFWCNPISGHATLYWYQQILGQGPKLLIQFQNNGVVDDSQLPKDRFSAERLKGVDSTLKIQPAKLEDSAVYLCASSLDTYEQYFGPGTRLTVT.

CDR3 in DNA: TGTGCCAGCAGCCCCCGGCGGACCATATATTTT. Translating gives CASSPRRTIYF. The V call is TRBV13, the J call TRBJ1-3, with no clear D. V lost 5 bases, J lost 10 bases, and 9 bases lay in between. Germline CDR1 is PRHDT and CDR2 is FYEKMQ (reference sequence). The CDR3 consists of 11 residues.

The chain uses TRBV20-1 and TRBJ1-2, with D perhaps TRBD1 (6 bases). This CDR3 spans 10 amino acids. Germline CDR1 and CDR2: DFQATT and SNEGSKA (reference sequence). V was trimmed by 4 bases and J by 7 bases, leaving 7 bases between them. Written as DNA, the CDR3 is TGCAGTGCTATGACAGGTGGCTACACCTTC. This translates into CSAMTGGYTF.

This chain uses TRBV6-5 with TRBJ2-7, with D hard to call. V was clipped by 6 bases and J by 2 bases, with 14 bases between them. Germline CDR1 reads MNHEY; CDR2 reads SVGAGI. This CDR3 is 14 amino acids long. CDR3 region: CASRPDTITYEQYF. The CDR3 DNA reads TGTGCCAGCAGACCAGACACGATCACCTACGAGCAGTACTTC.

The V and J genes are TRBV28 and TRBJ1-2; D is ambiguous. Germline V gene sequence: CDR1 MDHEN, CDR2 SYDVKM. CDR3 size: 12 residues. V was trimmed by 6 bases and J by 7 bases, leaving 12 bases between them. The CDR3 DNA is TGTGCCAGCAGCCCGCGGGTGGCTGGCTACACCTTC. This gives the protein CASSPRVAGYTF.